This T cell receptor (beta chain) was identified in a study of beta chain features in type 1 diabetes. The authors reverse transcribed all of the isolated RNA, so sequencing captured expressed TCRB transcripts. Method: immunoSEQ multiplex PCR; TCRdb's copy keeps in-frame clones and lacks some. The table has 900,000 or so clones, 15% to 20% seen once; the top ten hold roughly 0.025%. This clone was observed a handful of times. The CDR3 contains 17 residues. V dropped 3 bases and J dropped 9; count of bases not matched to a gene: 12. Germline CDR1 reads LGHNA; CDR2 reads YNFKEQ. Sequenced input: naive CD4+ T cells from blood. The clonotype was recovered from a woman between 18 and 30 years old in good health. The V and J genes are TRBV4-2 and TRBJ2-1, with 12 bases that match TRBD2. The CDR3 nucleotides read TGTGCCAGCAGCCATATAAACCTGGCTAGCGGGAGGGGTGAGCAGTTCTTC. Translation gives CASSHINLASGRGEQFF.